The clone carrying this T cell receptor beta chain was seen at least ten times. Its antigen is unknown. These data are taken from a study of T cells after yellow fever vaccination. Findings and limits, study-wide: The secondary response showed a weaker magnitude and a faster peak, day 5 versus 15. Subsequent to the booster, the majority of primary-vaccination clones reappeared (96% CD4, 88% CD8). Highly abundant clonotypes carried over from the bulk population could end up in FACS-sorted repertoires as contaminants.

A universal primer site and UMIs were added as TCR cDNA was made by 5'RACE template switching. A single record per CDR3 protein comes from TCRdb applying MiXCR to the 5' RACE reads. The repertoire includes some 350,000 distinct CDR3 sequences, under 5% of them detected once, and 20% to 30% sits in the top ten. V lost 1 base and J lost 2, with 19 bases in between. Germline V gene lookup returns CDR1 LGHNA and CDR2 YSLEER. This CDR3 has 18 residues. Sequences were derived from PBMCs, sampled 5 days after the yellow fever booster vaccination. The sequence derives from a man in his late teens or twenties who received the YFV17D yellow fever vaccine. The chain uses TRBV4-3 and TRBJ2-3; possible D gene TRBD1, 7 bases. The DNA for the CDR3 is TGCGCCAGCAGCCAAGGAGGGGGCGGTAGCGGATACACAGATACGCAGTATTTT. It is translated as CASSQGGGGSGYTDTQYF.